The 2 T cell receptor beta chains below come from one sample, sequenced in a study of T cell responses to AZD1222 COVID-19 vaccine. Some clones are missing from TCRdb's copy, which holds only in-frame ones; the method was immunoSEQ multiplex PCR. The sample yields 120,000 or so clones, about nine tenths seen once. This specimen consisted of peripheral blood, obtained on day 0 of AZD1222 vaccination. These receptors were obtained from an adult in good health.

The V call is TRBV19, the J call TRBJ2-1, with TRBD2 matching over 10 bases. Germline CDR1 LNHDA, CDR2 SQIVND (reference sequence). V gave up 2 bases and J gave up 9 bases; unmatched junction bases: 10. The CDR3 consists of 16 residues. The CDR3 protein is CASSISGSGRASEQFF. The CDR3 DNA sequence: TGTGCCAGTAGTATATCTGGGAGCGGGAGGGCGTCTGAGCAGTTCTTC.

This clone has a single count. This chain links TRBV6-5 with TRBJ2-1; no definite D call. The CDR3 has 13 residues. Germline values: CDR1 MNHEY, CDR2 SVGAGI. V was pared by 8 bases and J by 4 bases, with 12 bases between. The CDR3 here is CASELTDYNEQFF. Here the CDR3 DNA reads TGTGCCAGCGAATTGACCGATTACAATGAGCAGTTCTTC.